This is a list of T cell receptor beta chains from one sample in a study of cytomegalovirus exposure and HLA in healthy donors. The repertoire was sequenced with immunoSEQ multiplex PCR; TCRdb's copy has only in-frame clones and lacks some. The sample lists around 140,000 clones; approximately 94% were seen once. The sample consisted of PBMCs. These receptors were taken from a man aged 18-30 years in good health and CMV-seropositive. Both conserved end residues are part of each CDR3. The D gene is left open where the match is weak. Clone size appears in some rows only: once, few, many, or a class for an expanded clone.

>TRBV27|.|.|TRBJ1-5
CASRPRAGGNGQPQHF
TGTGCCAGCAGACCCCGCGCTGGGGGCAACGGCCAGCCCCAGCATTTT
>TRBV28|once|TRBD1|TRBJ1-1
CASSAQGRLNTEAFF
TGTGCCAGCAGTGCACAGGGGAGACTAAACACTGAAGCTTTCTTT
>TRBV29-1|once|TRBD2|TRBJ2-2
CSATGLAGTSGELFF
TGCAGCGCCACGGGACTAGCGGGAACTAGCGGGGAGCTGTTTTTT
>TRBV5-1|.|TRBD2|TRBJ2-1
CASKPGGGFDNEQFF
TGCGCCAGTAAGCCGGGAGGGGGTTTCGACAATGAGCAGTTCTTC
>TRBV5-1|.|TRBD2|TRBJ2-2
CASRSLAGGAGELFF
TGCGCCAGCAGATCCCTAGCGGGAGGGGCCGGGGAGCTGTTTTTT
>TRBV2|.|.|TRBJ2-3
CASSSQGTDTQYF
TGTGCCAGCAGCTCACAGGGCACAGATACGCAGTATTTT
>TRBV18|.|TRBD1|TRBJ1-5
CASSPLQGRNSNQPQHF
TGTGCCAGCTCACCACTACAGGGGCGGAATAGCAATCAGCCCCAGCATTTT
>TRBV6-1|.|TRBD1|TRBJ2-7
CASSENRGLGEQYF
TGTGCCAGCAGTGAAAACAGGGGGCTAGGCGAGCAGTACTTC
>TRBV2|once|TRBD2|TRBJ2-5
CASRATSQGHQETQYF
TGTGCCAGCAGGGCGACTAGCCAAGGGCACCAAGAGACCCAGTACTTC
>TRBV6-6|once|TRBD1|TRBJ2-6
CASSWTGPGANVLTF
TGTGCCAGCAGTTGGACAGGGCCCGGGGCCAACGTCCTGACTTTC
>TRBV6-6|.|TRBD1|TRBJ1-5
CASSYSDRDNQPQHF
TGTGCCAGCAGTTACTCGGACAGGGACAATCAGCCCCAGCATTTT
>TRBV5-4|.|TRBD2|TRBJ2-5
CASSLGSGGSGGETQYF
TGTGCCAGCAGCTTGGGCTCGGGCGGGAGTGGAGGAGAGACCCAGTACTTC
>TRBV7-9|.|TRBD1|TRBJ1-2
CASSPNDRGNYGYTF
TGTGCCAGCAGCCCAAATGACAGGGGGAACTATGGCTACACCTTC
>TRBV4-1|.|TRBD1|TRBJ1-2
CASSQESGGGYTF
TGCGCCAGCAGCCAAGAGTCAGGGGGCGGCTACACCTTC
>TRBV27|.|.|TRBJ1-2
CASSFQGGAYGYTF
TGTGCCAGCAGTTTCCAGGGAGGGGCCTATGGCTACACCTTC
>TRBV16|.|TRBD2|TRBJ2-1
CASSPGLAGLIAYNEQFF
TGTGCCAGCAGTCCGGGACTAGCGGGACTGATAGCTTACAATGAGCAGTTCTTC
>TRBV28|.|TRBD1|TRBJ1-1
CASSLWLTGGLGTEAFF
TGTGCCAGCAGTTTATGGCTGACAGGGGGTTTGGGAACTGAAGCTTTCTTT
>TRBV7-9|.|.|TRBJ2-1
CASNNAGYNEQFF
TGTGCCAGCAACAACGCGGGGTACAATGAGCAGTTCTTC
>TRBV19|.|TRBD1|TRBJ2-7
CASRQQGSPEQYF
TGTGCCAGCCGCCAACAGGGGTCCCCCGAGCAGTACTTC
>TRBV6-1|.|TRBD1|TRBJ2-3
CASSEALAGGGRLRVDTQYF
TGTGCCAGCAGTGAAGCACTGGCAGGGGGCGGCAGGCTAAGGGTAGATACGCAGTATTTT
>TRBV7-9|.|TRBD2|TRBJ2-7
CASSSSGTSGVEQYF
TGTGCCAGCAGCTCGTCCGGGACTAGCGGCGTGGAGCAGTACTTC
>TRBV28|.|TRBD1|TRBJ1-1
CASSLGQKTTEAFF
TGTGCCAGCAGTTTGGGACAGAAAACCACTGAAGCTTTCTTT
>TRBV20-1|.|.|TRBJ1-2
CSAETPGYTF
TGCAGTGCTGAGACACCCGGCTACACCTTC
>TRBV11-3|.|TRBD2|TRBJ2-2
CASSLYSGSTGELFF
TGTGCCAGCAGCTTGTATAGCGGGAGCACCGGGGAGCTGTTTTTT
>TRBV28|.|.|TRBJ2-3
CASSLSGSTDTQYF
TGTGCCAGCAGTTTAAGCGGGAGCACAGATACGCAGTATTTT
>TRBV5-6|.|.|TRBJ2-1
CASSLGERGNEQFF
TGTGCCAGCAGCTTGGGGGAGCGCGGGAATGAGCAGTTCTTC
>TRBV2|once|TRBD1|TRBJ1-4
CASSGQGATNEKLFF
TGTGCCAGCAGTGGACAGGGGGCAACTAATGAAAAACTGTTTTTT
>TRBV6-1|few|TRBD1|TRBJ2-5
CASSDVAGGVETQYF
TGTGCCAGCAGTGACGTAGCAGGGGGTGTGGAGACCCAGTACTTC
>TRBV28|.|.|TRBJ1-4
CASSSGGEDEKLFF
TGTGCCAGCAGTTCAGGAGGGGAGGATGAAAAACTGTTTTTT
>TRBV28|.|.|TRBJ2-1
CASRNTGEAGYNEQFF
TGTGCCAGCAGGAATACAGGGGAGGCTGGCTACAATGAGCAGTTCTTC
>TRBV30|.|.|TRBJ1-4
CAWRTVTNEKLFF
TGTGCCTGGAGGACAGTTACTAATGAAAAACTGTTTTTT
>TRBV28|.|.|TRBJ1-4
CASSLEGRLFF
TGTGCCAGCAGTTTAGAGGGCAGACTGTTTTTT
>TRBV6-5|.|.|TRBJ2-7
CASSAGSTTLRRWYF
TGTGCCAGCAGCGCGGGGAGCACCACCCTACGAAGGTGGTACTTC
>TRBV27|.|TRBD2|TRBJ2-1
CASSKLAGGLSNEQFF
TGTGCCAGCAGTAAATTAGCGGGAGGCCTAAGCAATGAGCAGTTCTTC
>TRBV30|once|TRBD2|TRBJ2-3
CAWSVRGLAGGYTQYF
TGTGCCTGGAGTGTACGGGGGCTAGCGGGAGGATATACGCAGTATTTT
>TRBV9|.|TRBD1|TRBJ1-3
CASSGGQGPHTIYF
TGTGCCAGCAGCGGCGGACAGGGGCCGCACACCATATATTTT
>TRBV4-1|.|.|TRBJ1-4
CASSLTGANEKLFF
TGCGCCAGCAGCCTGACAGGAGCTAATGAAAAACTGTTTTTT
>TRBV14|.|.|TRBJ2-7
CASSGQGHEQYF
TGTGCCTCCAGTGGGCAGGGCCACGAGCAGTACTTC
>TRBV5-1|.|.|TRBJ2-6
CASSLGGGSWGSGANVLTF
TGCGCCAGCAGCTTGGGGGGGGGCTCTTGGGGCTCTGGGGCCAACGTCCTGACTTTC
>TRBV7-2|once|.|TRBJ2-3
CASSLGLSDTQYF
TGTGCCAGCAGCTTGGGACTGTCAGATACGCAGTATTTT
>TRBV7-9|.|TRBD1|TRBJ1-1
CASSLSRQGGTEAFF
TGTGCCAGCAGCTTATCAAGACAGGGCGGCACTGAAGCTTTCTTT
>TRBV5-1|once|.|TRBJ2-3
CASSLRSPTDTQYF
TGCGCCAGCAGCCTACGGTCCCCCACAGATACGCAGTATTTT
>TRBV4-2|.|.|TRBJ2-7
CASSQAGQSSYEQYF
TGTGCCAGCAGCCAAGCCGGACAGAGCTCCTACGAGCAGTACTTC
>TRBV15|.|.|TRBJ2-7
CATSNSGGASSYEQYF
TGTGCCACCAGCAACAGTGGCGGGGCGAGCTCCTACGAGCAGTACTTC
>TRBV7-1|.|.|TRBJ2-6
CASSGVRRGQSRANVLTF
TGTGCCAGCAGCGGTGTTAGACGAGGACAAAGTCGGGCCAACGTCCTGACTTTC
>TRBV29-1|.|TRBD2|TRBJ2-1
CSGTRRREGQRDEQFF
TGCAGCGGCACTCGAAGGAGGGAGGGGCAAAGGGACGAGCAGTTCTTC